The clone carrying this T cell receptor (beta chain) has just one count. Assay: immunoSEQ multiplex PCR; the TCRdb copy retains only in-frame clones and omits some. This sample has 40,000 to 45,000 clones, with approximately 94% found just once. This record comes from a study of T cells in tuberculosis. The CDR3 length is 15 residues. With 3 bases clipped from V and 4 bases from J, the junction kept 9 bases outside the gene matches. Germline V gives CDR1 SQVTM, CDR2 ANQGSEA. This clonotype was obtained from a donor aged 5 to 30 with latent tuberculosis or without tuberculosis infection. Some clones in this sample may be carry-over from other donors' samples. The sequenced sample consisted of PBMCs. The chain recombines TRBV29-1 with TRBJ2-7; TRBD1 aligns across 10 bases. For the CDR3, the DNA is TGCAGCGTTGAGGAACCGGGACAGGGGCGGTACGAGCAGTACTTC. Encoded protein: CSVEEPGQGRYEQYF.